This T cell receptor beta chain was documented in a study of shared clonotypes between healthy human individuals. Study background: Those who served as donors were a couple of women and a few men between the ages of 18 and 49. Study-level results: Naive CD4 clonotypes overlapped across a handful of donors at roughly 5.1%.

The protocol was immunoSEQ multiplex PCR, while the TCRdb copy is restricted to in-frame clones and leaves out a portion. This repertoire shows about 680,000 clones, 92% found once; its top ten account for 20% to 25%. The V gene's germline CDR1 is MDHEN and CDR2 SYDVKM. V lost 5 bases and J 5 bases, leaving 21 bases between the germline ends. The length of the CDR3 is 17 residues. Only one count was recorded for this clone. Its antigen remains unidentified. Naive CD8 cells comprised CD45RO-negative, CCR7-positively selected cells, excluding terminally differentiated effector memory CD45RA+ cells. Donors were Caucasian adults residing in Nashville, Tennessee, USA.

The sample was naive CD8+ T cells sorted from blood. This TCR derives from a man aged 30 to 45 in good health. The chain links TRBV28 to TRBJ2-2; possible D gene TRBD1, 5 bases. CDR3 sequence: CASSRGQGHTRTGELFF. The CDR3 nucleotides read TGTGCCAGCAGTCGCGGACAAGGACACACCAGAACCGGGGAGCTGTTTTTT.